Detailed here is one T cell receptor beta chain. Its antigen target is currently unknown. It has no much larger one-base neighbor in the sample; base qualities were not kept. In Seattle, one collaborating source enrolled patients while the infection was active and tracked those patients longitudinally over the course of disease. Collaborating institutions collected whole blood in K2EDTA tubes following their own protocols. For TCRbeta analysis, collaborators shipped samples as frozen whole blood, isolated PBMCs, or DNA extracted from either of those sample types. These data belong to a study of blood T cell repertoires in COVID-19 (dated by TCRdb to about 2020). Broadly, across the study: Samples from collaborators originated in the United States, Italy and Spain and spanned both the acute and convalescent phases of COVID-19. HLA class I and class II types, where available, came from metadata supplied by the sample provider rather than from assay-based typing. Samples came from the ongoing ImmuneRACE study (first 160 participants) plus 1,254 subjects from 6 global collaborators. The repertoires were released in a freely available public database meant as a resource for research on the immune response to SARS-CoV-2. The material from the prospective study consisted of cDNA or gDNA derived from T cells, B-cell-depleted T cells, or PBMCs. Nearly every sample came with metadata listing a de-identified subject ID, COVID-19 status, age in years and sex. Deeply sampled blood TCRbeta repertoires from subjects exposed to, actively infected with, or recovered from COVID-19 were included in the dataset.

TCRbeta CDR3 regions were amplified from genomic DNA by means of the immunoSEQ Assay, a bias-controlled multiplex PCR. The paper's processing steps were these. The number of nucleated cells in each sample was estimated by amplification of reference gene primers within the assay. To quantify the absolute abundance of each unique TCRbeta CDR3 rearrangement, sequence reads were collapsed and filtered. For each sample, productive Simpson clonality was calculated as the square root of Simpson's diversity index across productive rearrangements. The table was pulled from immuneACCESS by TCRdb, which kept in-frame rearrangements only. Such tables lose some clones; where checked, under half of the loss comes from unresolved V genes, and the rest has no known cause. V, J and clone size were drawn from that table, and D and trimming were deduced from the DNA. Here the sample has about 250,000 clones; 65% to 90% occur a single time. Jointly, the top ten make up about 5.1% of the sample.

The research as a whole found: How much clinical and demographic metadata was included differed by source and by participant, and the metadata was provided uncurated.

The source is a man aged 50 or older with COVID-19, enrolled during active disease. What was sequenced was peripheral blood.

The DNA sequence is given as TGTGCCAGCAGCGTTTCATCCAATCAGCCCCAGCATTTT. Its product reads: CASSVSSNQPQHF. Rearrangement joined TRBV9 to TRBJ1-5, with no D gene named confidently. The CDR3 sequence holds 13 residues, the cysteine and phenylalanine included. Only the CDR3 DNA stays, 39 bases, in frame from base 1. Deletion took 2 bases off V and 3 bases off J, with a span of 6 bases between the germline ends. The germline V gene specifies SGDLS as CDR1 and YYNGEE as CDR2.